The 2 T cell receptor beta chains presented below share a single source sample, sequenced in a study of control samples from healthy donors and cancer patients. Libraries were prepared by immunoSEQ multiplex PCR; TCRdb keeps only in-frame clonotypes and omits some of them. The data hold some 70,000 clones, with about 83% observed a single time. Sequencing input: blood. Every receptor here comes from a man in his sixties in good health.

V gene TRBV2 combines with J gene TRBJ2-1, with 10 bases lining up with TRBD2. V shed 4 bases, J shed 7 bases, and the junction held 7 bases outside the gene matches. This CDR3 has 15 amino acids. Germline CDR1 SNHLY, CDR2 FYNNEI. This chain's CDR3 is CASSVGAGGRNEQFF. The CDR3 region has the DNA TGTGCCAGCAGTGTGGGAGCGGGAGGGCGAAATGAGCAGTTCTTC.

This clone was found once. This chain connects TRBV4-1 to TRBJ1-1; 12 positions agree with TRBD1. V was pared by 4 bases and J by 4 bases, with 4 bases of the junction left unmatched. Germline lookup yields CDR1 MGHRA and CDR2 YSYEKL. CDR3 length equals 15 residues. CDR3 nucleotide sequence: TGCGCCAGCAGCCCGGGACAGGGGGCGAGCACTGAAGCTTTCTTT. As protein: CASSPGQGASTEAFF.